This T cell receptor (beta chain) was retrieved from a study of T-cell reconstitution after alpha-beta-depleted transplantation in children. CDR1 is KGHSH and CDR2 is LQKENI in the germline V gene. The CDR3 has 15 residues. V dropped 2 bases and J dropped 7 bases, with 14 bases sitting between them. This clonotype has ten or more counts. Antigen unknown. As it was prepared, the TCRbeta library received unique molecular identifiers. Using its own MiXCR run on the PCR reads, TCRdb lists one record per CDR3 protein. Of 280,000 or so distinct CDR3 sequences in the sample, 11% were seen once. General study results and limits: Newly produced T cells mostly provided counts and TCRbeta diversity after one year, as hyperexpanded clones declined. Reportedly, roughly two months post-transplant, alpha-beta T cells arose from several hundred expanded graft clones. Recipient T cells and thymic progenitors that survived were the source of the high TCRbeta diversity seen at day 60 in some patients.

The chain has TRBV18 and TRBJ2-2, with D unclear. This sequence originates from a male patient between 2 and 10 years old who had a stem cell transplant for chronic granulomatous disease, so the T cells may come from the graft donor. The sample was peripheral blood, taken 180 days after TCRalphabeta/CD19-depleted stem cell transplant. The CDR3 DNA sequence: TGTGCCAGCTCACCAGGCACCACAGTTTACGGGGAGCTGTTTTTT. Translation gives CASSPGTTVYGELFF.